The present T cell receptor (beta chain) was sequenced within a study of T-cell memory formation after mild COVID-19. Study context: The two donors had largely donor-specific TCR clusters.

The TCR alpha and TCR beta cDNA libraries, bearing sample barcodes and UMIs, were generated by 5'RACE using constant-segment primers. MiXCR, applied by TCRdb to the 5' RACE reads, yields one record per CDR3 protein. The table records 300,000 to 350,000 distinct CDR3 sequences, roughly a fifth of them present only once. Overall study results and limits: Later expanders leaned CD4+, whereas clones that contracted between day 15 and 85 were balanced CD4/CD8. Nothing confirmed that second-wave clones peaking on day 37 were specific for SARS-CoV-2.

Worth noting for this clonotype: Its antigen remains unidentified.

The material sequenced was PBMCs or a T cell subset sorted from them (not recorded which). This sequence was found in a man aged 18 to 30 who had mild COVID-19 (a few samples of this study predate the infection). Cell type and time point are not known.

The CDR3 DNA reads TGTGCCACCAGCAGCCAAACAGGGATATTTAATGAAAAACTGTTTTTT. It codes for CATSSQTGIFNEKLFF. The chain uses TRBV15 and TRBJ1-4; tentatively, D is TRBD1 (6 bases). CDR3 length: 16 residues. Germline V gene sequence: CDR1 LNHNV, CDR2 YYDKDF (reference sequence). Between the trimmed V and J ends, which lost 3 bases and 4 bases, there was a span of 15 bases.